This T cell receptor beta chain was sequenced in a study of cytomegalovirus exposure and HLA in healthy donors (dated by TCRdb to 2016 to 2017). With respect to the entire study: In an earlier analysis of some 610 of the donors, around 300 Gb of sequence data and 120 million or so unique TCR beta sequences from about 190 million T cells were reported. About 310 gigabases of sequencing data and approximately 93 million unique TCR sequences were included in an early release covering about 700 HLA-typed donors. Among the roughly 400 genotyped donors, about 83% belonged to the genetic ancestry cluster associated with self-reported Caucasian donors. The study was designed to test whether signatures of past pathogen exposure could be identified by cataloging public T cell receptors. Using immunosequencing, the study profiled T cell repertoires from fewer than 850 subjects and related those repertoires to cytomegalovirus serostatus. A separate validation cohort of 90 to 150 different subjects was used in addition to the approximately 640-subject first cohort. To predict cytomegalovirus infection status, the study brought together high-throughput TCR immunosequencing, statistical association of individual TCRs with disease status, and machine learning. In a later analysis, previously published TCR beta repertoires from 550 to 750 donors were re-analyzed and high-resolution HLA genotyping was added so that TCR occurrence patterns could be studied. The later analysis used no new phenotypic data to find candidate immune exposures, relying instead on TCR beta sequences and their occurrence across donors. An earlier analysis of 500 to 750 of the donors applied high-throughput TCR beta sequencing to assess whether each TCR beta V gene segment acted as functional or pseudogenic. Alongside the repertoire data, information on donor age, sex, ethnicity and CMV serostatus was compiled. In a later genetic analysis, genome-wide SNP genotypes for about 65% of the 666 donors were used, and that subset was treated as a discovery cohort. Every repertoire in the discovery cohort had been generated on one and the same sequencing platform. HLA typing covered class I and class II loci at four-digit resolution. The number of typed donors differed by locus: roughly 620-630 for A, B, C, DRB1 and DQB1; approximately 530 for DQA1; approximately 610 for DPA1; and 400 to 480 for DPB1. Because of strong linkage in the cohort, roughly five DR-DQ haplotypes were treated as single units for association and clustering. Among 300 to 500 genotyped donors of the cohort, an average of around 250,000 unique TCR beta nucleotide sequences was sequenced per donor, of which 15% to 20% were non-productive. On the study overall, not on this receptor specifically: The authors suggested that the approach could potentially be generalized to other disease states and immunological phenotypes. Only TCR beta chains were sequenced in this cohort, and the absence of alpha or paired-chain data limited detectable features. Most TCR sequences were observed very rarely across donors, whereas some public TCRs were present in many individuals. The sequencing pipeline was judged likely to have produced a cluster of highly shared sequence variants as a technical artifact. A later analysis found that most CMV-associated TCR beta chains appeared HLA-restricted, with HLA associations seemingly driven largely by CMV exposure. According to a later genetic analysis, donors in an Asian-associated ancestry cluster had fewer N-insertions in productive TCRs than the approximately 670-donor mean. Correlated functional status among segregating V segments might reflect linkage disequilibrium, but an unknown experimental factor could not be ruled out. The 87-base-pair reads could not distinguish some IMGT-functional V segments, including TRBV6-2 and TRBV6-3, so those segments were excluded. A further reported finding was that TCR beta sequences accurately predicted the HLA-A and HLA-B alleles for most subjects in the first cohort. The classifier was reported to diagnose cytomegalovirus status with high specificity and sensitivity in both the original cohort and the validation cohort. In a later analysis, several top co-occurrence clusters were reported to appear linked to parvovirus B19, influenza, CMV and Epstein-Barr virus. When HLA alleles, especially DR and DQ, strongly co-occurred, attributing TCR associations to individual alleles was difficult. In a later analysis, HLA-associated TCR beta chains were found to be more clonally expanded and to have lower generation probabilities than equally common non-associated chains. HLA typing was unavailable for some donors at each locus, so association tests used only the typed subset. Because counts were too low, under 20 rarely observed V segments, including chromosome 9 orphons, were left out of the earlier analysis of about 620 of the donors. In a later genetic analysis, a missense DCLRE1C variant was associated with V-gene and J-gene trimming of TCR beta chains, and the association was replicated in an independent cohort. Immune exposure information for the cohort was limited to CMV serostatus. According to a later analysis, TCR association rates differed among HLA loci, with DRB1 alleles showing the most associated TCRs and HLA-C alleles showing the fewest. In the study, some 160 TCR beta chains were listed as associated with cytomegalovirus. An earlier analysis of approximately 530 of the donors showed that most TCR beta V segments appeared in productive rearrangements either about 90% or about 30% of the time, which broadly matched IMGT annotations. The presence/absence analyses assumed that sequencing depth was roughly uniform across donors, and that assumption may not be true. Specific HLA alleles were associated with over 15,000 TCR beta sequences at a false discovery rate of 0.05 in a later analysis. In vitro tests confirmed that a few of the cytomegalovirus-associated TCR beta chains recognize cytomegalovirus antigens.

After removal of 8 bases from V and 6 bases from J, the junction retains 5 bases not matched to a gene. CDR1 and CDR2, looked up from the germline V gene, are KGHSH and LQKENI. The CDR3, from cysteine to phenylalanine, totals 14 residues. Only the CDR3 portion is preserved as DNA: 42 bases, with reading frame beginning at the first base. Regarding this clone: Which antigen it targets is not known. Per-base quality was not reported, and no clone a single base away is much larger than it.

The library was produced with the immunoSEQ multiplex PCR assay. For the multiplex PCR, a mixture combining 60 forward primers for TCR Vbeta segments and 13 reverse primers for TCR Jbeta segments was used. The CDR3 region of rearranged TCR beta genes was amplified from genomic DNA with a multiplex PCR assay. On the Illumina HiSeq System, the amplified TCR beta libraries were sequenced as 87-base-pair reads. The study's processing was this. A later analysis counted some 74 million unique TCR beta chains across the 650 to 700 repertoires, and 9 million to 14 million of these chains were shared by at least two donors. A nearest-neighbor algorithm error-corrected the raw reads and collapsed the reads into unique sequences, merging closely related sequences to remove PCR and sequencing errors. CDR3 sequences were aligned to IMGT reference sequences to assign V, D and J gene segments. For a sequence to be retained, a match of at least six nucleotides was required to both a V gene segment and a J gene segment. A rearrangement was called productive if the CDR3 had no stop codons and remained in frame with V and J, and every other rearrangement was called non-productive. Following IMGT convention, CDR3 was defined as the stretch from the second conserved V-encoded cysteine to the conserved J-encoded phenylalanine. In an earlier analysis of more than 550 of the donors, sequences lacking an unambiguous match to a single V gene segment were excluded. In an earlier analysis of approximately 560 of the donors, a V segment was called functional when productive rearrangements were above 56.7%, and segregating when the standard deviation between donors exceeded 5%. A statistical classification framework was built for diagnosing cytomegalovirus status from the catalog of TCR beta chain sequences. In a later analysis, TCR nucleotide sequences were compared against IMGT/GENE-DB human TR gene sequences so that V and J genes could be assigned. A later analysis assigned CDR3 sequences and most-parsimonious VDJ recombination scenarios with the TCRdist pipeline. A later analysis defined each TCR beta chain by its CDR3 amino acid sequence plus V-gene family, and excluded reads lacking a unique V-gene family. A later analysis removed several hundred highly shared, low-generation-probability nucleotide sequences to deal with suspected cross-contamination and a sequencing artifact. For each public chain, a later analysis derived a clonal expansion index from normalized ranks of inferred template counts within each repertoire. Generation probabilities in a later analysis came from a VDJ recombination model fitted to out-of-frame rearrangements, and those results were checked against IGoR. In a later analysis, hypergeometric tests were used to score TCR-TCR, TCR-HLA and TCR-CMV co-occurrence, with a repertoire-size bias correction applied to TCR pairs. In a later analysis, false discovery rates were estimated by permuting HLA or CMV assignments 20 times. A later analysis grouped co-occurring TCRs with DBSCAN, adding TCRdist sequence similarity when clustering within HLA-allele-positive subsets. For co-occurrence clustering, repertoires with fewer than 30,000 or more than 120,000 public chains were excluded, along with about five repertoires with anomalous nucleotide sharing. TCRdb provides this immuneACCESS table in a form limited to in-frame rearrangements. Some clones are lacking; in checked studies, under half of them reflect an unresolved V gene, and why the rest are absent is not known. Clone size and the V and J calls come from that table; the DNA yielded D and trimming. In all, the sample holds 110,000 or so clones, and 75% to 90% of those were seen once. The top ten clones comprise about 6.9% of the sample.

The cohort consisted of 600 to 750 healthy bone marrow donors. Cohort members were all nominally healthy when sampled, although unrecorded immune exposures were likely present. The donor was CMV seropositive and belonged to the group of 250 to 300 seropositive cohort members. Every donor gave a peripheral blood sample, and the peripheral blood mononuclear cells from that sample were used for TCR beta sequencing. Genomic DNA was extracted from the blood cell samples with the Qiagen DNeasy Blood Extraction Kit. The chain is made from TRBV18 and TRBJ1-4, with TRBD1 identical over 11 junction bases. Source material: PBMCs. The source is a man aged 25-40 years in good health and CMV-seropositive. The DNA is TGTGCCAGCAAAATGGACAGGGGGCATGAAAAACTGTTTTTT. Translated, it gives CASKMDRGHEKLFF.